This T cell receptor (beta chain) was captured in a study of cytomegalovirus exposure and HLA in healthy donors (dated by TCRdb to 2016 to 2017). With regard to the full study: According to an earlier analysis of a few hundred of the donors, 150 million to 200 million T cells yielded roughly 110 million unique TCR beta sequences and about 280 Gb of sequence data. Among over 350 genotyped donors of the cohort, an average of approximately 240,000 unique TCR beta nucleotide sequences were sequenced per donor, about a sixth of them non-productive. The study aimed to test whether signatures of past pathogen exposure could be identified by cataloging public T cell receptors. Typing coverage varied by locus: 629-630 donors for A, B, C, DRB1 and DQB1; more than 500 for DQA1; over 600 for DPA1; about 450 for DPB1. A later genetic analysis took genome-wide SNP genotypes for about 55% of the 666 donors and used that subset as a discovery cohort. High-throughput TCR immunosequencing, statistical association of individual TCRs with disease status, and machine learning were combined to predict cytomegalovirus infection status. HLA typing covered class I and class II loci at four-digit resolution. Of the 398 genotyped donors, approximately 81% were placed in the genetic ancestry cluster associated with self-reported Caucasian donors. Along with the approximately 620-subject first cohort, a separate validation cohort of over a hundred different subjects was used. A later analysis re-analyzed previously published TCR beta repertoires from roughly 630 donors and added high-resolution HLA genotyping to study TCR occurrence patterns. All discovery cohort repertoires had been generated on a single sequencing platform. In an earlier analysis of 587 of the donors, high-throughput TCR beta sequencing was used to judge whether each TCR beta V gene segment behaved as functional or pseudogenic. Rather than using new phenotypic data, the later analysis identified candidate immune exposures from TCR beta sequences and from how often those sequences occurred across donors. Approximately 310 gigabases of sequencing data and approximately 92 million unique TCR sequences made up an early release that covered 640 HLA-typed donors. The study profiled the T cell repertoires of approximately 700 subjects by immunosequencing and related them to cytomegalovirus serostatus. Alongside the repertoire data, information on donor age, sex, ethnicity and CMV serostatus was compiled. Four or five DR-DQ haplotypes were handled as single units for association and clustering because linkage in the cohort was strong. The study at large found these results: The 87-base-pair reads could not distinguish some IMGT-functional V segments, including TRBV6-2 and TRBV6-3, so those segments were excluded. This cohort had only TCR beta chains sequenced, and the lack of alpha or paired-chain data limited which features could be detected. The earlier analysis of 587 of the donors excluded over 15 rarely observed V segments, including chromosome 9 orphons, because counts were too low. A further reported finding was that TCR beta sequences accurately predicted the HLA-A and HLA-B alleles for most subjects in the first cohort. When HLA alleles, especially DR and DQ, strongly co-occurred, TCR associations were difficult to assign to individual alleles. A later analysis found that TCR association rates varied across HLA loci, with DRB1 alleles showing the most associated TCRs and HLA-C alleles the fewest. A later analysis found that most CMV-associated TCR beta chains appeared HLA-restricted, with HLA associations seemingly driven largely by CMV exposure. A later genetic analysis associated a missense DCLRE1C variant with V-gene and J-gene trimming of TCR beta chains, and an independent cohort replicated the association. In the study, around 160 TCR beta chains were listed as associated with cytomegalovirus. The only immune exposure information available for the cohort was CMV serostatus. At a false discovery rate of 0.05, a later analysis linked around 17,000 TCR beta sequences to specific HLA alleles. HLA typing was unavailable for some donors at each locus, so association tests used only the typed subset. Broadly in line with IMGT annotations, most TCR beta V segments showed up in productive rearrangements about 87% or about 30% of the time in an earlier analysis of several hundred of the donors. Presence/absence analyses assumed roughly uniform sequencing depth across donors, an assumption that may not hold. In a later genetic analysis, fewer N-insertions in productive TCRs were reported among donors in an Asian-associated ancestry cluster than the approximately 710-donor mean. According to the authors, the approach could potentially be generalized to other disease states and immunological phenotypes. Several of the top co-occurrence clusters appeared to be linked to parvovirus B19, influenza, CMV and Epstein-Barr virus, according to a later analysis. In both the original and validation cohorts, the classifier was reported to diagnose cytomegalovirus status with high specificity and sensitivity. A few of the identified cytomegalovirus-associated TCR beta chains were confirmed in vitro to be specific for cytomegalovirus antigens. A group of highly shared sequence variants was considered likely to be a technical artifact of the sequencing pipeline. In a later analysis, HLA-associated TCR beta chains showed more clonal expansion and lower generation probabilities than non-associated chains that were equally common. Correlated functional status among segregating V segments might reflect linkage disequilibrium, but an unknown experimental factor could not be ruled out. Most TCR sequences were observed very rarely across donors, whereas some public TCRs were present in many individuals.

The cohort was made up of roughly 670 healthy bone marrow donors. All cohort members were sampled while nominally healthy, although unrecorded immune exposures were likely present. The donor tested CMV seronegative and was one of the 352 seronegative cohort members. Every donor gave a peripheral blood sample, and the peripheral blood mononuclear cells from that sample were used for TCR beta sequencing. The Qiagen DNeasy Blood Extraction Kit was used to extract genomic DNA from the blood cell samples. The method was the immunoSEQ multiplex PCR assay. For the multiplex PCR, a mixture combining 60 forward primers for TCR Vbeta segments and 13 reverse primers for TCR Jbeta segments was used. The CDR3 region of rearranged TCR beta genes was amplified from genomic DNA by a multiplex PCR assay. On the Illumina HiSeq System, the amplified TCR beta libraries were sequenced as 87-base-pair reads. The original pipeline was this. Across the roughly 700 repertoires, a later analysis counted 80 million or so unique TCR beta chains, around 10 million of which were shared by at least two donors. Raw reads were error-corrected and collapsed into unique sequences by a nearest-neighbor algorithm in which closely related sequences were merged to remove PCR and sequencing errors. To assign V, D and J gene segments, CDR3 sequences were aligned to IMGT reference sequences. Each retained sequence needed at least a six-nucleotide match to both a V gene segment and a J gene segment. Rearrangements were called productive when the CDR3 lacked stop codons and stayed in frame with V and J; all others were non-productive. CDR3 was defined according to IMGT convention as the region running from the second conserved V-encoded cysteine to the conserved J-encoded phenylalanine. In an earlier analysis of around 540 of the donors, sequences lacking an unambiguous match to a single V gene segment were excluded. In an earlier analysis of approximately 590 of the donors, a V segment was called functional when productive rearrangements were above 56.7%, and segregating when the standard deviation between donors exceeded 5%. A statistical classification framework was developed to diagnose cytomegalovirus status using the catalog of TCR beta chain sequences. In a later analysis, V and J genes were assigned by comparing TCR nucleotide sequences against IMGT/GENE-DB human TR gene sequences. Using the TCRdist pipeline, a later analysis assigned CDR3 sequences along with most-parsimonious VDJ recombination scenarios. In a later analysis, each TCR beta chain was defined by its CDR3 amino acid sequence together with its V-gene family, and reads without a unique V-gene family were excluded. In a later analysis, approximately 640 highly shared, low-generation-probability nucleotide sequences were removed to address suspected cross-contamination and a sequencing artifact. For each public chain, a later analysis derived a clonal expansion index from normalized ranks of inferred template counts within each repertoire. In a later analysis, generation probabilities were computed using a VDJ recombination model fitted to out-of-frame rearrangements, and the results were checked against IGoR. Hypergeometric tests were used in a later analysis to score TCR-TCR, TCR-HLA and TCR-CMV co-occurrence, with a repertoire-size bias correction applied to the TCR pairs. To estimate false discovery rates, a later analysis permuted the HLA or CMV assignments 20 times. In a later analysis, co-occurring TCRs were grouped with DBSCAN, and TCRdist sequence similarity was added when clustering was performed within HLA-allele-positive subsets. Repertoires with fewer than 30,000 or more than 120,000 public chains were left out of co-occurrence clustering, as were four to six repertoires with anomalous nucleotide sharing. The table was pulled from immuneACCESS by TCRdb, which kept in-frame rearrangements only. Such tables lose some clones; where checked, under half of the loss comes from unresolved V genes, and the rest has no known cause. V and J calls and clone size are those listed in that table; D and trimming were worked out from the DNA. Recorded for this sample are about 150,000 clones; 70% to 90% of them occurred a single time. The ten largest clones represent less than 2.5% of the sample.

A distance of 19 bases separates the germline ends of V and J, which lose 2 bases and 2 bases respectively. CDR1 and CDR2, looked up from the germline V gene, are MDHEN and SYDVKM. The CDR3 numbers 17 residues from cysteine through phenylalanine. The read is trimmed to its CDR3 DNA, 51 bases read in frame from base 1. Turning to this clone: Its specific antigen is unknown. The sample holds no much larger clone one base away, and base qualities are not on file.

Sequenced: PBMCs. The sequence is built from TRBV28 and TRBJ2-7; a tentative D call is TRBD1 (6 bases match). The origin of this receptor is a woman aged 18-30 years in good health and CMV-seronegative. The nucleotide sequence is given as TGTGCCAGCAGTTTAACCATAGGACAGAAGGGACCCTACGAGCAGTACTTC. The resulting protein is CASSLTIGQKGPYEQYF. The full variable domain, completed from the reference TRBV28 and TRBJ2-7 proteins outside the CDR3, reads DVKVTQSSRYLVKRTGEKVFLECVQDMDHENMFWYRQDPGLGLRLIYFSYDVKMKEKGDIPEGYSVSREKKERFSLILESASTNQTSMYLCASSLTIGQKGPYEQYFGPGTRLTVT.